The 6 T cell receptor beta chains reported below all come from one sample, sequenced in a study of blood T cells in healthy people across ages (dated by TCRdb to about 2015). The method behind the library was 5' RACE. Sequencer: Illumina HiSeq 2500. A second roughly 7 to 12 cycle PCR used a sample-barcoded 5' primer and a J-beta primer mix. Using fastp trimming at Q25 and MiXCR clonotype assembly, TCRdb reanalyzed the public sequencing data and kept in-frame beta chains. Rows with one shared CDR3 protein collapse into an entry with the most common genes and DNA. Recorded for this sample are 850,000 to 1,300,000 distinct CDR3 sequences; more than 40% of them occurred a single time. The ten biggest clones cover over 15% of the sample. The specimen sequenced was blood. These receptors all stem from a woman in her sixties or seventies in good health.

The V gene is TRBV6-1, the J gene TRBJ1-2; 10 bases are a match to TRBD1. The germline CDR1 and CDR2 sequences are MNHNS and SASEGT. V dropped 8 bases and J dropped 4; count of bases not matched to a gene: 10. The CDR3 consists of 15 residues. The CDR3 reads CASGPGQGPLYGYTF. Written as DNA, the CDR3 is TGTGCCAGCGGCCCGGGACAGGGGCCACTCTATGGCTACACCTTC.

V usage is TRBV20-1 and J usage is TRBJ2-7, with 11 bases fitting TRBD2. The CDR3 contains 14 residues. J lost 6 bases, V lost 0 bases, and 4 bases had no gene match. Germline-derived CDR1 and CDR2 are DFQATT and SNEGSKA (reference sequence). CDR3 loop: CSARDGGTSGEQYF. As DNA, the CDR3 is TGCAGTGCTAGAGACGGAGGGACTAGCGGCGAGCAGTACTTC.

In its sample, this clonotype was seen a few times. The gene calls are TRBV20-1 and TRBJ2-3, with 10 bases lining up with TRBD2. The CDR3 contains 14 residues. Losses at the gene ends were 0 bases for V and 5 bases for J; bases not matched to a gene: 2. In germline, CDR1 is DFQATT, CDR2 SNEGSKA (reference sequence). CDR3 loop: CSARDRTSGDTQYF. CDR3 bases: TGCAGTGCTAGAGATCGGACTAGCGGAGATACGCAGTATTTT.

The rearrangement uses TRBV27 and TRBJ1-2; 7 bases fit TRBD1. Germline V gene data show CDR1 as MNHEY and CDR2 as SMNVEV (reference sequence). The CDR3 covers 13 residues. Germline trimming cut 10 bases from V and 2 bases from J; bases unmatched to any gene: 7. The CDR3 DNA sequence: TGTGCCACTTGGACGGGACAGAACTATGGCTACACCTTC. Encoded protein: CATWTGQNYGYTF.

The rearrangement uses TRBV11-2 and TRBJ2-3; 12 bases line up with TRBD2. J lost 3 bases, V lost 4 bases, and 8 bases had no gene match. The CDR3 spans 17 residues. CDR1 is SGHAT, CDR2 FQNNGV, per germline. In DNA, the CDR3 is TGTGCCAGCAGCTACCATCCTAGCGGGAGGGGGACAGATACGCAGTATTTT. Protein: CASSYHPSGRGTDTQYF.

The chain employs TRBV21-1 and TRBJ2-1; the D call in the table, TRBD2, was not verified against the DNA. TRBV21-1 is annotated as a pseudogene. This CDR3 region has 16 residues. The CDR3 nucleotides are TGTGCCAGCAGCCCCGCCGGCGTTCCTTGGGGCAATGAGCAGTTCTTC. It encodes CASSPAGVPWGNEQFF.